The source of this TCR beta chain is a study of a mutant IDH1 vaccine in newly diagnosed glioma. V lost 0 bases to trimming and J lost 1 base, with 4 bases between them. Germline CDR1 SGHRS, CDR2 YFSETQ. CDR3 length: 14 residues. Comments on this clone: What it recognizes is unknown.

TCRdb's copy holds only in-frame clones and misses some; the assay was immunoSEQ multiplex PCR. There are tens of thousands of clones in the sample; 65% to 80% occur only once, and approximately 5.8% lies in the top ten. Time point of the sample: week 23, last vaccination. Each dose delivered 300 ug of mutant IDH1 20-mer peptide subcutaneously with imiquimod. This clonotype originated in a man between 50 and 59 years old with glioma. V gene TRBV5-1 combines with J gene TRBJ2-2; D gene ambiguous. Specimen: PBMCs, collected from a glioma patient whose treatment included an IDH1 peptide vaccine. The chain's CDR3 is CASSLGGNTGELFF. DNA for the CDR3: TGCGCCAGCAGCTTGGGGGGGAACACCGGGGAGCTGTTTTTT.